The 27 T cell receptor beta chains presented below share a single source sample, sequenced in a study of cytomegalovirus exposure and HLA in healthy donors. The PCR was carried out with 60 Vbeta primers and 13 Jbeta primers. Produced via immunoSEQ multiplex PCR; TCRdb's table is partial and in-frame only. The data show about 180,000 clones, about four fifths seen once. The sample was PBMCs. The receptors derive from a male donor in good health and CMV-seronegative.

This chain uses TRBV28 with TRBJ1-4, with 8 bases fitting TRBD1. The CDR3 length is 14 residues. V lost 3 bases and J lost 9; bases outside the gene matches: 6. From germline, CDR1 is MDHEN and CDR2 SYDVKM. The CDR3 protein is CASSFGDRIKKLFF. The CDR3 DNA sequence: TGTGCCAGCAGTTTCGGGGACAGGATAAAAAAACTGTTTTTT.

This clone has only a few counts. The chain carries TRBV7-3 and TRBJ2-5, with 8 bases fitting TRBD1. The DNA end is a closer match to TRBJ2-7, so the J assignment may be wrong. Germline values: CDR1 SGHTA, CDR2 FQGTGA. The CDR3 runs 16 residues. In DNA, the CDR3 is TGTGCCAGCAGCTTAAGCGGGCAGGGACAGGCTTACGAGCAGTACTTC. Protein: CASSLSGQGQAYEQYF.

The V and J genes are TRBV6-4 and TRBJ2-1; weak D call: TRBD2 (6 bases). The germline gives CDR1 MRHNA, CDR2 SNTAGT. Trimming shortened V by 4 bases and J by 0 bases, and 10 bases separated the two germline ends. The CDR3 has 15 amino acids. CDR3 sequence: CASSAGLSSYNEQFF. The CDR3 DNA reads TGTGCCAGCAGTGCGGGACTTAGCTCCTACAATGAGCAGTTCTTC.

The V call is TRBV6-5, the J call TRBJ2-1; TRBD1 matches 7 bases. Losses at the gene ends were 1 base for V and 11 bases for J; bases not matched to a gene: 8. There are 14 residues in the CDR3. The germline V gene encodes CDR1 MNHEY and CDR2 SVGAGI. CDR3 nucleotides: TGTGCCAGCAGTTACTTGCGCCGGGACAGAAAGCAGTTCTTC. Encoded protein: CASSYLRRDRKQFF.

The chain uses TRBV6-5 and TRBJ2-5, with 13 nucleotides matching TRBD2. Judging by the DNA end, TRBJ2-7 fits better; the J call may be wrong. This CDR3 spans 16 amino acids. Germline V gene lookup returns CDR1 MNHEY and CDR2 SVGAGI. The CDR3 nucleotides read TGTGCCAGCAGTTCCCACGGGACTAGCGGGAAGTACGAGCAGTACTTC. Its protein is CASSSHGTSGKYEQYF.

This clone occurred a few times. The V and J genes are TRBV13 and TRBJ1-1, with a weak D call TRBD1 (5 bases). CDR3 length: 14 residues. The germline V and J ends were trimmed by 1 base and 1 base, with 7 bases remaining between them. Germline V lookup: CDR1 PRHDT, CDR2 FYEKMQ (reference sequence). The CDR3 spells CASSLAGGNTEAFF. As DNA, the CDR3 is TGTGCCAGCAGCTTAGCCGGGGGGAACACTGAAGCTTTCTTT.

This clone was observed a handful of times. CDR3 nucleotides: TGTGCCAGTAGGGAGGGGGGGTCCTACAATGAGCAGTTCTTC. It translates to CASREGGSYNEQFF. The chain uses TRBV14 and TRBJ2-1; tentative D call: TRBD2 (7 bases). CDR3 length: 14 amino acids. Germline assignment: CDR1 SGHDN and CDR2 FVKESK. V lost 9 bases and J 1 base, leaving 13 bases between the germline ends. Based on the CDR3 plus reference TRBV14 and TRBJ2-1, the full variable domain is EAGVTQFPSHSVIEKGQTVTLRCDPISGHDNLYWYRRVMGKEIKFLLHFVKESKQDESGMPNNRFLAERTGGTYSTLKVQPAELEDSGVYFCASREGGSYNEQFFGPGTRLTVL.

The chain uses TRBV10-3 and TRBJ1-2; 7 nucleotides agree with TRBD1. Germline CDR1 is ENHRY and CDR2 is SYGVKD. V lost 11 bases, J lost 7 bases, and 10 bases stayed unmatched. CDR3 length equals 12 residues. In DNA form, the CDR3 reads TGTGCCCGCAGAGAAGGGGGCTCTGGCTACACCTTC. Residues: CARREGGSGYTF.

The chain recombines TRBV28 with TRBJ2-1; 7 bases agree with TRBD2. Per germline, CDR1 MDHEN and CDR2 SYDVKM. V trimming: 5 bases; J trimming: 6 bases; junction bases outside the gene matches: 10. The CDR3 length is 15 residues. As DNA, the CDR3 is TGTGCCAGCAGTCCCATCTGGACTAGTACCAATGAGCAGTTCTTC. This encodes CASSPIWTSTNEQFF. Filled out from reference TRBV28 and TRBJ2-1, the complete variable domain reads DVKVTQSSRYLVKRTGEKVFLECVQDMDHENMFWYRQDPGLGLRLIYFSYDVKMKEKGDIPEGYSVSREKKERFSLILESASTNQTSMYLCASSPIWTSTNEQFFGPGTRLTVL.

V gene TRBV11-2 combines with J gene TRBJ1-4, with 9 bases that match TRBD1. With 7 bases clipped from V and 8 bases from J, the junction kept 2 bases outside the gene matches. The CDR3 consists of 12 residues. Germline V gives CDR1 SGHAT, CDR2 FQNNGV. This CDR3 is CASIGQGEKLFF. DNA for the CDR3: TGTGCCAGCATCGGACAGGGGGAAAAACTGTTTTTT.

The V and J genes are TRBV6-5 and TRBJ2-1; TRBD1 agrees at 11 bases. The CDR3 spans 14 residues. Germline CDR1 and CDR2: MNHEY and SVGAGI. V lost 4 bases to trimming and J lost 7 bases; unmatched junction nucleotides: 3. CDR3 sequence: CASSFGTGGNEQFF. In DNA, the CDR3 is TGTGCCAGCAGTTTCGGGACAGGGGGGAATGAGCAGTTCTTC.

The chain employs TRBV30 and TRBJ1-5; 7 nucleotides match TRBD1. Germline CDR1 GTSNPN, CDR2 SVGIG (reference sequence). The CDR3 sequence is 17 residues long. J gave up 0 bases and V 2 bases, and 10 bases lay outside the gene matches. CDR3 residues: CAWSIGQDPYSNQPQHF. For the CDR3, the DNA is TGTGCCTGGAGTATCGGACAGGACCCGTATAGCAATCAGCCCCAGCATTTT.

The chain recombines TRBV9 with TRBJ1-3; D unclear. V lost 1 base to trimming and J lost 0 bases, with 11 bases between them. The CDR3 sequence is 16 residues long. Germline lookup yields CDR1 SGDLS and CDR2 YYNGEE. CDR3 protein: CASSVMGRSSGNTIYF. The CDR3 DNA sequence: TGTGCCAGCAGCGTAATGGGCAGAAGCTCTGGAAACACCATATATTTT.

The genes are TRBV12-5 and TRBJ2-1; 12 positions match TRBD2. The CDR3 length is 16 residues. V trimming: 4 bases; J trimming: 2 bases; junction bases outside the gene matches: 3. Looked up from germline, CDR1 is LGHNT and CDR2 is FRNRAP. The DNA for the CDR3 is TGTGCTAGTGGTTCTAGCGGGAGGGCGGCCTACAATGAGCAGTTCTTC. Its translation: CASGSSGRAAYNEQFF.

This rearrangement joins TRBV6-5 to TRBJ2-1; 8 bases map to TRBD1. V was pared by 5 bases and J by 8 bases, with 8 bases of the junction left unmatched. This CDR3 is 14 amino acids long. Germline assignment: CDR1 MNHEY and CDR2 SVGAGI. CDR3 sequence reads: CASSGQGEVDEQFF. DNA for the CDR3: TGTGCCAGCAGTGGACAGGGTGAAGTGGATGAGCAGTTCTTC.

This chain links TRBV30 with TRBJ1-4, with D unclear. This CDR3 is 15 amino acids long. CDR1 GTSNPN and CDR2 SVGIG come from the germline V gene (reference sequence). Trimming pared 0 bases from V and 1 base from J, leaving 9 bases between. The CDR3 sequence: CAWSVFGLTNEKLFF. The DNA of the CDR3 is TGTGCCTGGAGTGTATTTGGGCTAACTAATGAAAAACTGTTTTTT.

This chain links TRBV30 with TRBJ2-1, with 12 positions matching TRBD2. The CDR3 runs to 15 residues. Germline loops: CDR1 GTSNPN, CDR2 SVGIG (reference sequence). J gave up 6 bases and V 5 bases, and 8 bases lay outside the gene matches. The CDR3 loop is CAWGGLAGWGNEQFF. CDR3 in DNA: TGTGCCTGGGGTGGACTAGCGGGATGGGGCAATGAGCAGTTCTTC. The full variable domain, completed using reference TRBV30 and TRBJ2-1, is SQTIHQWPATLVQPVGSPLSLECTVEGTSNPNLYWYRQAAGRGLQLLFYSVGIGQISSEVPQNLSASRPQDRQFILSSKKLLLSDSGFYLCAWGGLAGWGNEQFFGPGTRLTVL.

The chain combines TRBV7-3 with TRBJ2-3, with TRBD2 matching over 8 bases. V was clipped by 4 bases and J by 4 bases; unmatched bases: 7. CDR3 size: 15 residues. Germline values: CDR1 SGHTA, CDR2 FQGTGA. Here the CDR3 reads CASSSRGGWADTQYF. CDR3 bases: TGTGCCAGCAGCTCCCGGGGGGGGTGGGCAGATACGCAGTATTTT.

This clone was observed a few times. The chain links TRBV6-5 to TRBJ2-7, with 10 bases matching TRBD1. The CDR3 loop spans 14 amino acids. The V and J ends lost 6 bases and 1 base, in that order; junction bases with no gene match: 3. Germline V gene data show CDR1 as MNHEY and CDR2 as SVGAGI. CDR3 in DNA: TGTGCCAGCAGAGACAGGGGGCATTCCTACGAGCAGTACTTC. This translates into CASRDRGHSYEQYF.

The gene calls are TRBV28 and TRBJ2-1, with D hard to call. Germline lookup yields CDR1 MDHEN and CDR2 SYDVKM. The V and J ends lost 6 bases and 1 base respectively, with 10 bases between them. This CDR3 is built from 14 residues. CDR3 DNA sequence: TGTGCCAGCAGATCGCAGGAATCCTACAATGAGCAGTTCTTC. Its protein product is CASRSQESYNEQFF.

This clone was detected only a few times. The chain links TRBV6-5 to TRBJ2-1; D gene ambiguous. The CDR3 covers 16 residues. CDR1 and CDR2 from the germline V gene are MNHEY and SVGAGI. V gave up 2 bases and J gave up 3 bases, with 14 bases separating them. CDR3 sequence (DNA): TGTGCCAGCAGTTACGAAGCCACTCACCTCTACAATGAGCAGTTCTTC. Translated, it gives CASSYEATHLYNEQFF.

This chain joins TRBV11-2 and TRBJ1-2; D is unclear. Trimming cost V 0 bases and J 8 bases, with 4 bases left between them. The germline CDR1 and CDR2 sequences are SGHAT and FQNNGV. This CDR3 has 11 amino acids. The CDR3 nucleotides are TGTGCCAGCAGCTTAGAGGGCGGCTACACCTTC. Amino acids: CASSLEGGYTF.

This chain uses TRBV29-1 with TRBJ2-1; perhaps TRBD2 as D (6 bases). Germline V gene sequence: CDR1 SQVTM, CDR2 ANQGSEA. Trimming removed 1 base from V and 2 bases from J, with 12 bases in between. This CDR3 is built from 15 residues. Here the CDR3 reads CSVEGMRDPYNEQFF. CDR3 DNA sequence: TGCAGCGTTGAAGGTATGCGGGACCCCTACAATGAGCAGTTCTTC.

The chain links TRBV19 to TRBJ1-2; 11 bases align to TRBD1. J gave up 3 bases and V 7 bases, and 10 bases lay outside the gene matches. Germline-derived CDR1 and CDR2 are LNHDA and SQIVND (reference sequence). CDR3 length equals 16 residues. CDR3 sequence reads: CASTPGQGVLYYGYTF. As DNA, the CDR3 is TGTGCCAGTACGCCGGGACAGGGGGTCTTGTACTATGGCTACACCTTC.

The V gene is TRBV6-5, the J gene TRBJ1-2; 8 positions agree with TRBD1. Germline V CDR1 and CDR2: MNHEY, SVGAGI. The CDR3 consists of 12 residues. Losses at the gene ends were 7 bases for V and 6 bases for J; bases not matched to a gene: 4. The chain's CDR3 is CASTGQGDGYTF. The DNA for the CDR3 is TGTGCCAGCACCGGACAGGGCGATGGCTACACCTTC.

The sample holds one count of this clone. The CDR3 nucleotides read TGTGCCAGCAGTTCCGGGGGAATCTACGAGCAGTACTTC. Protein product: CASSSGGIYEQYF. V usage is TRBV6-6 and J usage is TRBJ2-7; perhaps TRBD2 as D (6 bases). CDR3 length equals 13 residues. CDR1 and CDR2 (germline): MNHNY, SVGAGI (reference sequence). The V and J ends lost 4 bases and 3 bases respectively, with 10 bases between them.

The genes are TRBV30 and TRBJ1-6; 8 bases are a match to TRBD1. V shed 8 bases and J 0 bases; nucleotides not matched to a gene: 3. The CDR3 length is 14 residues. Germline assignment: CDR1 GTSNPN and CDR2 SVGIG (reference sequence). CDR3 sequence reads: CADRGVSYNSPLHF. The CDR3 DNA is TGTGCCGACAGGGGAGTCTCCTATAATTCACCCCTCCACTTT.